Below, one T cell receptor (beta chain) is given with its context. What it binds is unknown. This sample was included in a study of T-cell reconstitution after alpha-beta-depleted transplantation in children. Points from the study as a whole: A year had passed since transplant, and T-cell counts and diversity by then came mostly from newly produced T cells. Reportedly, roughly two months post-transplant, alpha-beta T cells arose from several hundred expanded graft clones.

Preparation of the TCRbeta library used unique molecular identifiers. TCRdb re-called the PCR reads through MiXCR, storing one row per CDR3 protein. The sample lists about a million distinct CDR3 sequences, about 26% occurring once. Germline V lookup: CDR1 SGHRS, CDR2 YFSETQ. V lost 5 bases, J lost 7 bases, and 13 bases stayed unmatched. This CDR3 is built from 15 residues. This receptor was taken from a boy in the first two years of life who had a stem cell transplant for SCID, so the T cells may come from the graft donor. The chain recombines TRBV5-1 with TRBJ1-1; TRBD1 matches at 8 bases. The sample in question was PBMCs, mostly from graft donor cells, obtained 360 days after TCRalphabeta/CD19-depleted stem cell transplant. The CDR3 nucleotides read TGCGCCAGCAGAACTGGACAGGGAGAATGGGATGAAGCTTTCTTT. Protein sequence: CASRTGQGEWDEAFF.